This TCR beta chain was sequenced in a study of identical twins' blood T cells. Libraries were made from RNA as TCR cDNA, using a modified protocol. TCRdb re-called the 5' RACE reads with MiXCR, one entry per CDR3 protein. The table shows about 370,000 distinct CDR3 sequences, with over 25% occurring only once. Germline CDR1 LGHDT, CDR2 YNNKEL (reference sequence). Trimming removed 5 bases at V and 6 bases at J, with 13 bases between. This CDR3 is built from 13 residues. Study results and caveats: Shared CDR3 clonotype counts between two donors mainly tracked the product of their cloneset sizes, twins included. Out-of-frame TCRbeta clonotypes reportedly had markedly more similar V usage in twins than unrelated donors.

A few counts support this clonotype. Its matching antigen is unknown. The chain carries TRBV3-1 and TRBJ1-2; D might be TRBD1 (5 bases). The origin of this receptor is a woman aged 18 to 50 in good health. The material sequenced was PBMCs. CDR3 protein: CASSYGTSHGYTF. The DNA of the CDR3 is TGTGCCAGCAGCTACGGGACTTCCCATGGCTACACCTTC. The full variable domain, its missing parts supplied by reference TRBV3-1 and TRBJ1-2, is DTAVSQTPKYLVTQMGNDKSIKCEQNLGHDTMYWYKQDSKKFLKIMFSYNNKELIINETVPNRFSPKSPDKAHLNLHINSLELGDSAVYFCASSYGTSHGYTFGSGTRLTVV.